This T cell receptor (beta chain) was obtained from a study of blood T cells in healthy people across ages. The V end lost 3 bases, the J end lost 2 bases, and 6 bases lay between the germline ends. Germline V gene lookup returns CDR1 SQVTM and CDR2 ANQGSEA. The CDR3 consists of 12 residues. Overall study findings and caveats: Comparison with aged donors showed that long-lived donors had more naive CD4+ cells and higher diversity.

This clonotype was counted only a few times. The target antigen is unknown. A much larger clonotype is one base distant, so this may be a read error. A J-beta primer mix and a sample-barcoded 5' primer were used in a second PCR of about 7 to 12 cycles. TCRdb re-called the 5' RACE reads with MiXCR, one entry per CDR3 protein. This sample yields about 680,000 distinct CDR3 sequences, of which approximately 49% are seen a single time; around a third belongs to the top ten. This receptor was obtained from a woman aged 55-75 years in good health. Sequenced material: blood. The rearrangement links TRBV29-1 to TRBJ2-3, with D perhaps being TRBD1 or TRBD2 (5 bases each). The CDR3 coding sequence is TGCAGCGTTGACGGGACCACAGATACGCAGTATTTT. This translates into CSVDGTTDTQYF.